Below, 22 T cell receptor beta chains from the same sample are listed, as sequenced in a study of OX40 agonist ivuxolimab in advanced cancers. Only in-frame clones appear in the TCRdb table, and some are missing; sequencing was by immunoSEQ multiplex PCR. The sample lists 35,000 to 40,000 clones, roughly four fifths occurring once. This sample comprised CD4+ or CD8+ T cells sorted from blood, obtained in a trial of the OX40 agonist ivuxolimab. Receptor source: an adult with an advanced solid tumor such as melanoma, head and neck, liver or kidney cancer.

The chain couples TRBV5-1 to TRBJ1-6, with D hard to call. The CDR3 extends over 13 amino acids. CDR1 is SGHRS and CDR2 is YFSETQ in the germline V gene. Deletions cut 4 bases from V and 9 bases from J, with 11 bases between. Here the CDR3 reads CASSHDEASPLHF. The CDR3 nucleotides read TGCGCCAGCAGCCACGATGAGGCTTCACCCCTCCACTTT.

This chain uses TRBV28 with TRBJ2-7; unclear D gene. The CDR3 consists of 16 residues. Trimming removed 6 bases from V and 4 bases from J, with 22 bases in between. The V gene's germline CDR1 is MDHEN and CDR2 SYDVKM. The CDR3 nucleotides are TGTGCCAGCAGCTTTTCTTTGCGGATAGACGATTACGAGCAGTACTTC. The encoded protein is CASSFSLRIDDYEQYF.

The CDR3 region has the DNA TGTGCCAGCCTATTACAAAATGAGCAGTTCTTC. Translated: CASLLQNEQFF. The rearrangement uses TRBV6-1 and TRBJ2-1, with D unclear. Germline CDR1 MNHNS, CDR2 SASEGT. V was clipped by 8 bases and J by 7 bases, with 9 bases between them. The CDR3 consists of 11 residues.

The V and J genes are TRBV2 and TRBJ2-7; no definite D call. CDR3 length equals 12 residues. The V gene lost 5 bases and the J gene lost 3 bases, with 8 bases spanning the gap. Germline lookup yields CDR1 SNHLY and CDR2 FYNNEI. The CDR3 DNA follows: TGTGCCAGCAGTCCAGAGAGCTACGAGCAGTACTTC. This codes for CASSPESYEQYF.

The CDR3 DNA follows: TGTGCCAGCTCACCTCTAGCGGGAGCGCCCGGGGAGCTGTTTTTT. It translates to CASSPLAGAPGELFF. The gene calls are TRBV18 and TRBJ2-2; TRBD2 matches at 10 bases. After removal of 3 bases from V and 6 bases from J, the junction contained 4 bases not matched to a gene. Germline V gives CDR1 KGHSH, CDR2 LQKENI. The CDR3 is 15 amino acids.

This chain links TRBV30 with TRBJ1-1; TRBD1 might be the D (5 bases). Germline CDR1 and CDR2: GTSNPN and SVGIG (reference sequence). The V end was cut by 2 bases, the J end by 9 bases, with 19 bases between. The CDR3 is 14 amino acids. The CDR3 sequence: CAWSKGGDYSKAFF. Written as DNA, the CDR3 is TGTGCCTGGAGTAAGGGAGGGGATTATTCAAAAGCTTTCTTT. The whole variable domain, remainder taken from reference TRBV30 and TRBJ1-1, is SQTIHQWPATLVQPVGSPLSLECTVEGTSNPNLYWYRQAAGRGLQLLFYSVGIGQISSEVPQNLSASRPQDRQFILSSKKLLLSDSGFYLCAWSKGGDYSKAFFGQGTRLTVV.

A single count supports this clone. The chain uses TRBV6-5 and TRBJ2-1; D is undetermined. With 8 bases removed from V and 7 bases from J, the gap between germline ends came to 9 bases. Germline values: CDR1 MNHEY, CDR2 SVGAGI. There are 11 residues in the CDR3. The CDR3 loop is CASLLQNEQFF. CDR3 nucleotide sequence: TGTGCCAGCCTATTACAAAATGAGCAGTTCTTC.

The chain carries TRBV6-1 and TRBJ2-3; D is perhaps TRBD2 (5 bases). This CDR3 is built from 13 residues. V shed 9 bases and J shed 4 bases, with 14 bases lying between them. The V gene's germline CDR1 is MNHNS and CDR2 SASEGT. The CDR3 protein is CASTRDQADTQYF. CDR3 coding DNA: TGTGCCAGTACTAGGGATCAGGCAGATACGCAGTATTTT.

This clone was counted a few times. The rearrangement uses TRBV5-1 and TRBJ1-1; D remains unclear. The CDR3 covers 13 residues. Germline CDR1 is SGHRS and CDR2 is YFSETQ. With 2 bases removed from V and 1 base from J, the gap between germline ends came to 6 bases. This CDR3 reads CASSFGPNTEAFF. DNA of the CDR3: TGCGCCAGCAGCTTTGGGCCGAACACTGAAGCTTTCTTT.

Comment on this clone: The same CDR3 also results from other DNA sequences found in this sample. This chain connects TRBV15 to TRBJ2-5; 7 bases align to TRBD1. V lost 3 bases and J lost 2; bases outside the gene matches: 12. Germline CDR1 is LNHNV and CDR2 is YYDKDF (reference sequence). CDR3 length equals 17 residues. Here the CDR3 DNA reads TGTGCCACCAGCAGCCCCCAGACAGGGTTATTGCAAGAGACCCAGTACTTC. It yields the protein CATSSPQTGLLQETQYF.

The chain combines TRBV27 with TRBJ1-1; D call uncertain. The ends were cut back, 4 bases at V and 11 bases at J, with 11 bases in the middle. Germline values: CDR1 MNHEY, CDR2 SMNVEV (reference sequence). There are 11 residues in the CDR3. The CDR3 DNA reads as TGTGCCAGCAGTTCGAGGACGATGGCTTTCTTT. It translates to CASSSRTMAFF.

CDR3 nucleotides: TGTGCCAGCAGCGTAAGTGGGGGGAGGGACAATGAGCAGTTCTTC. Residues: CASSVSGGRDNEQFF. The chain employs TRBV9 and TRBJ2-1; 7 bases line up with TRBD2. Germline V gene sequence: CDR1 SGDLS, CDR2 YYNGEE. This CDR3 has 15 residues. V lost 1 base, J lost 5 bases, and 6 bases stayed unmatched. The entire variable domain, with the rest obtained from reference TRBV9 and TRBJ2-1, is as follows: DSGVTQTPKHLITATGQRVTLRCSPRSGDLSVYWYQQSLDQGLQFLIQYYNGEERAKGNILERFSAQQFPDLHSELNLSSLELGDSALYFCASSVSGGRDNEQFFGPGTRLTVL.

The chain is built from TRBV6-1 and TRBJ1-5, with D perhaps matching TRBD1 (5 bases). Trimming took off 0 bases at V and 2 bases at J, with 11 bases between the two ends. The V gene's germline CDR1 is MNHNS and CDR2 SASEGT. This CDR3 comprises 16 residues. The DNA for the CDR3 is TGTGCCAGCAGTGAAGCTTCAGGAGGGGGCAATCAGCCCCAGCATTTT. Translating gives CASSEASGGGNQPQHF.

This chain links TRBV4-2 with TRBJ2-5, with 10 bases that match TRBD1. The CDR3 covers 15 residues. Germline trimming cut 1 base from V and 4 bases from J; bases unmatched to any gene: 3. Germline CDR1 is LGHNA and CDR2 is YNFKEQ. The CDR3 is CASSQGQGAGETQYF. The CDR3, as DNA: TGTGCCAGCAGCCAAGGACAGGGGGCGGGAGAGACCCAGTACTTC.

The rearrangement uses TRBV19 and TRBJ1-1; D ambiguous. The CDR3 spans 14 residues. CDR1 LNHDA and CDR2 SQIVND come from the germline V gene (reference sequence). Trimming took 3 bases from V and 1 from J, leaving 9 bases between them. CDR3 sequence reads: CASSISFKNTEAFF. In nucleotides, the CDR3 is TGTGCCAGTAGTATTTCATTCAAGAACACTGAAGCTTTCTTT.

The V gene is TRBV6-1, the J gene TRBJ2-7; D remains unclear. The V end was cut by 2 bases, the J end by 3 bases, with 8 bases between. CDR3 size: 13 residues. Germline lookup yields CDR1 MNHNS and CDR2 SASEGT. The CDR3 bases are TGTGCCAGCAGTGAAACGGTCCGCTACGAGCAGTACTTC. Its protein is CASSETVRYEQYF.

CDR3 bases: TGTGCCAGCAGCTTTCCTGGGGGGACCCAGTACTTC. Amino acid sequence: CASSFPGGTQYF. The chain is built from TRBV7-6 and TRBJ2-5; the D call may be TRBD1 or TRBD2 (5 bases each). The CDR3 runs 12 residues. Trimming pared 3 bases from V and 7 bases from J, leaving 9 bases between. Germline lookup yields CDR1 SGHVS and CDR2 FNYEAQ.

The chain is built from TRBV6-1 and TRBJ2-6; TRBD1 is a possible D gene (6 bases). The CDR3 has 15 amino acids. Germline V lookup: CDR1 MNHNS, CDR2 SASEGT. Trimming pared 4 bases from V and 4 bases from J, leaving 11 bases between. CDR3 region: CASSVTGHGANVLTF. CDR3 nucleotides: TGTGCCAGCAGTGTTACAGGGCACGGGGCCAACGTCCTGACTTTC.

This clone was picked up one time. The rearrangement uses TRBV9 and TRBJ1-5, with D possibly TRBD1 on 6 matching bases. The CDR3 covers 15 residues. Germline values: CDR1 SGDLS, CDR2 YYNGEE. Deletions cut 4 bases from V and 1 base from J, with 12 bases between. As DNA, the CDR3 is TGTGCCAGCAGCCTGGGGGGCCGGAGCAATCAGCCCCAGCATTTT. Amino acid sequence: CASSLGGRSNQPQHF.

This clone was seen once. The rearrangement links TRBV19 to TRBJ2-5; 12 bases fit TRBD2. This CDR3 spans 15 amino acids. V lost 7 bases, J lost 5 bases, and 8 bases stayed unmatched. Germline V gene lookup returns CDR1 LNHDA and CDR2 SQIVND (reference sequence). The CDR3: CASTSGRGRAETQYF. Written as DNA, the CDR3 is TGTGCCAGTACTAGCGGGAGGGGAAGGGCGGAGACCCAGTACTTC.

The rearrangement joins TRBV10-3 to TRBJ2-2; 11 nucleotides agree with TRBD1. The CDR3 extends over 18 amino acids. V gave up 6 bases and J gave up 4 bases; unmatched junction bases: 13. Germline V gene sequence: CDR1 ENHRY, CDR2 SYGVKD. This CDR3 reads CAISTTPPGQGGTGELFF. In nucleotides, the CDR3 is TGTGCCATCAGCACTACACCACCGGGACAGGGGGGCACCGGGGAGCTGTTTTTT.

This clone is medium-sized (0.01 to 0.1%) in the sample. V gene TRBV2 combines with J gene TRBJ2-7, with no clear D. Germline V gene data show CDR1 as SNHLY and CDR2 as FYNNEI. V lost 6 bases and J 6 bases, leaving 15 bases between the germline ends. There are 13 residues in the CDR3. CDR3 in DNA: TGTGCCAGCAGCGCCCAATTAGAAGGCGAGCAGTACTTC. It encodes CASSAQLEGEQYF.